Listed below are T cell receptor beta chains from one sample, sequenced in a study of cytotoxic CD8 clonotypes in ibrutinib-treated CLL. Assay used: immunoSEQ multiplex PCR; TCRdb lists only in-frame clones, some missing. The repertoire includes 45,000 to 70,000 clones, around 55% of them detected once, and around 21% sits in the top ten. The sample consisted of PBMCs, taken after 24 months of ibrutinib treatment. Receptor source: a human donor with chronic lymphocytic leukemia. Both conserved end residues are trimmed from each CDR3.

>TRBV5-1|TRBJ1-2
ASSTGQGTWGYGYT
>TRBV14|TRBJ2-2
ASSHPTGELF
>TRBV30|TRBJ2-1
AWSGGTSGSRGGKF
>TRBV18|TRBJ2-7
ASSQITYEQY
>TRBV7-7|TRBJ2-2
ASSLAGVTGELF
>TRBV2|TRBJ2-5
ASSEAGWAKQYQETQY
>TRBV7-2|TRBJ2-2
ASSLNSASGIGELF
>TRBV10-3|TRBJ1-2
AISESVVGTGEKGYT
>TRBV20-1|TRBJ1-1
SATRQVEAF
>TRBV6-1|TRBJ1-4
ASSEESGSGFATNEKLF
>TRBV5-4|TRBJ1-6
ASSSGGGSNSPLH
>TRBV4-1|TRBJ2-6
ASSQVSTGAGANVLT
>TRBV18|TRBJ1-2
ASSTDRLNYGYT
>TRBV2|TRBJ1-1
ASSEPYRNTEAF
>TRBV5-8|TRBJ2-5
ASSFRDRGGTQY
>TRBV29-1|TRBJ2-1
SVGGQRVLGEQF
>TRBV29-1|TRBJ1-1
SVGEVKAF
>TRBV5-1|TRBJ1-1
ASSLGTEAF
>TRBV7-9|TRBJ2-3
ASSLAIGGGHPTDTQY
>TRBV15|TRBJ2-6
ATSRVTGPAGANVLT
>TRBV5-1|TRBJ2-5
ASRQLAGETQY
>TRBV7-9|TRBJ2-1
ASSVGDRGNEQF
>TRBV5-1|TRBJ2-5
ASSLASGQGVGKTQY
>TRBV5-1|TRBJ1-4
ASFKDPGADEKLF
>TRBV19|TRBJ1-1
ASNHRGANTEAF
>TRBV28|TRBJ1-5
ASKPGQGWQPQH
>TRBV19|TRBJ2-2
ASRSSGRARNTGELF
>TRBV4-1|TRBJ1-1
ASSQVVGANTEAF
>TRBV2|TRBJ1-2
ASSTQGGGYGYT
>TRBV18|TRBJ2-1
ASSPIRNNEQF
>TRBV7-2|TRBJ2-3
ASSLGSGGRSTDTQY
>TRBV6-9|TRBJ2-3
ARPSARTDTQY
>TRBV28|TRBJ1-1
ASSSPGGNTEAF
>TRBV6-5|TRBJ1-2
ASSYRQGSGYT
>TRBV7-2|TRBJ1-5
ASSQGQSTNQPQH
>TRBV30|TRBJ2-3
AWNRPGTLGRQY
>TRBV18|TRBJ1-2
ASSPRQGAFGYT
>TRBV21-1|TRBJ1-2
ASSRRTGSTNYGYT
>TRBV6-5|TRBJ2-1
ASSYGQGFTYNEQF
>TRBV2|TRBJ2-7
ASSGPGVSYEQY
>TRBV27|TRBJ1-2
ASRFNYGYT
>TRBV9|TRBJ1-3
ASSVGNTIY
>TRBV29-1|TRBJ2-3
SVQPLAGGIDTQY
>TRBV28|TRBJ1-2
ASSSEMRRTYGYT
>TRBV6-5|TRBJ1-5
ASSADSGHQPQH
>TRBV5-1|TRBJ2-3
ASSLGQLDTQY
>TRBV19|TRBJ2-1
ASSLWLDYNEQF
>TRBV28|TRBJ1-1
ASSLLTHFAAF
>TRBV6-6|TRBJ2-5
ASSLKARETQY
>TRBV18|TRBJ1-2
ASSPLTSGPLGGYT
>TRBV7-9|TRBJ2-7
ASSLLGYEQY
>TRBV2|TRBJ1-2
ASSRATGDDYGYT
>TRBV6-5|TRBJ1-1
ASIRSGVGNTEAF
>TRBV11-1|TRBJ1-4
ASSFRVGEKLF
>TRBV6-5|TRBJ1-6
ASSYSKVAYNSPLH
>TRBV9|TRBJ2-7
ASSYDRGSYYEQY
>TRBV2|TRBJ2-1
ASSLTNEQF
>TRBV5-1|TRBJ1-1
ASSLGQGWTEAF
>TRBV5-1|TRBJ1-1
ASNLGRGPTEAF